These 23 T cell receptor beta chains share one sample of origin, sequenced in a study. Each CDR3 protein is one row after TCRdb ran MiXCR on the RT-PCR reads. The sample lists 650,000 to 800,000 distinct CDR3 sequences; approximately 15% were seen once. The sequenced sample consisted of memory CD4+ T cells from blood. All receptors derive from a female donor in good health, serving as a healthy control.

V usage is TRBV19 and J usage is TRBJ1-5; D gene uncertain. The CDR3 is 15 amino acids. Trimming pared 2 bases from V and 12 bases from J, leaving 20 bases between. The germline V gene has CDR1 LNHDA and CDR2 SQIVND (reference sequence). DNA of the CDR3: TGTGCCAGTAGTATAAGTGCGAGCGGGAGTGGTAGCCAGCATTTT. Amino acids: CASSISASGSGSQHF. Based on the CDR3 plus reference TRBV19 and TRBJ1-5, the full variable domain is DGGITQSPKYLFRKEGQNVTLSCEQNLNHDAMYWYRQDPGQGLRLIYYSQIVNDFQKGDIAEGYSVSREKKESFPLTVTSAQKNPTAFYLCASSISASGSGSQHFGDGTRLSIL.

This sequence joins TRBV7-3 and TRBJ2-1; no clear D. Per germline, CDR1 SGHTA and CDR2 FQGTGA. The CDR3 totals 18 residues. With 1 base removed from V and 1 base from J, the gap between germline ends came to 17 bases. The CDR3 sequence is CASSLSGTTLRSYNEQFF. The CDR3 bases are TGTGCCAGCAGCTTAAGTGGCACAACCCTACGATCCTACAATGAGCAGTTCTTC. Combining the CDR3 with reference TRBV7-3 and TRBJ2-1 gives the whole variable domain GAGVSQTPSNKVTEKGKYVELRCDPISGHTALYWYRQSLGQGPEFLIYFQGTGAADDSGLPNDRFFAVRPEGSVSTLKIQRTERGDSAVYLCASSLSGTTLRSYNEQFFGPGTRLTVL.

This clonotype was seen ten or more times. The rearrangement links TRBV12-3 or TRBV12-4 to TRBJ1-2; D uncertain. The V gene lost 5 bases and the J gene lost 1 base, with 5 bases spanning the gap. This CDR3 is built from 12 residues. The CDR3 region is CASSQSNYGYTF. CDR3 sequence (DNA): TGTGCCAGCAGTCAGAGTAACTATGGCTACACCTTC.

This clonotype has at least ten counts. The gene calls are TRBV10-3 and TRBJ2-7, with TRBD1 as a possible D gene (6 bases). The CDR3 runs 12 residues. V was trimmed by 11 bases and J by 7 bases, leaving 18 bases between them. The germline V gene has CDR1 ENHRY and CDR2 SYGVKD. This CDR3 is CASNPGAAEQYF. CDR3 DNA sequence: TGTGCCTCGAACCCAGGGGCCGCTGAGCAGTACTTC.

This sequence joins TRBV20-1 and TRBJ2-7; perhaps TRBD2 as D (6 bases). The CDR3 consists of 11 residues. Germline V lookup: CDR1 DFQATT, CDR2 SNEGSKA (reference sequence). Trimming left V 6 bases short and J 6 bases short, with 12 bases between. The CDR3 is CSARRVSEQYF. The CDR3 DNA follows: TGCAGTGCACGGAGGGTCTCCGAGCAGTACTTC.

V is TRBV18 and J is TRBJ2-6; 7 nucleotides agree with TRBD1. The CDR3 is made up of 17 amino acids. The germline CDR1 and CDR2 sequences are KGHSH and LQKENI. After removal of 3 bases from V and 0 bases from J, the junction contained 5 bases not matched to a gene. CDR3 nucleotides: TGTGCCAGCTCACCCCTTGGGACAGCCTCTGGGGCCAACGTCCTGACTTTC. Translated: CASSPLGTASGANVLTF. Combining the CDR3 with reference TRBV18 and TRBJ2-6 gives the whole variable domain NAGVMQNPRHLVRRRGQEARLRCSPMKGHSHVYWYRQLPEEGLKFMVYLQKENIIDESGMPKERFSAEFPKEGPSILRIQQVVRGDSAAYFCASSPLGTASGANVLTFGAGSRLTVL.

This clonotype was seen at least ten times. The chain links TRBV30 to TRBJ1-3, with a weak D call TRBD1 (6 bases). Germline CDR1 reads GTSNPN; CDR2 reads SVGIG (reference sequence). The CDR3 contains 17 residues. The V and J ends lost 3 bases and 0 bases respectively, with 18 bases between them. CDR3 sequence (DNA): TGTGCCTGGAGCCCGCCGATGGGGGCCCTCTCTGGAAACACCATATATTTT. The encoded protein is CAWSPPMGALSGNTIYF. The whole variable domain, remainder taken from reference TRBV30 and TRBJ1-3, is SQTIHQWPATLVQPVGSPLSLECTVEGTSNPNLYWYRQAAGRGLQLLFYSVGIGQISSEVPQNLSASRPQDRQFILSSKKLLLSDSGFYLCAWSPPMGALSGNTIYFGEGSWLTVV.

J is TRBJ2-7 and V is TRBV30, with D perhaps TRBD1 or TRBD2 (5 bases each). Germline assignment: CDR1 GTSNPN and CDR2 SVGIG (reference sequence). The CDR3 contains 14 residues. With 4 bases removed from V and 4 bases from J, the gap between germline ends came to 17 bases. Written as DNA, the CDR3 is TGTGCCTGGACCCCTAGCCGGACAAGATACGAGCAGTACTTC. Amino acids: CAWTPSRTRYEQYF.

Only a few counts were recorded for this clonotype. V gene TRBV6-2 or TRBV6-3 combines with J gene TRBJ2-1, with D possibly matching TRBD1 (5 bases). This CDR3 is built from 16 residues. Germline-derived CDR1 and CDR2 are MNHEY and SVGEGT. V gave up 7 bases and J gave up 4 bases, with 20 bases separating them. CDR3 bases: TGTGCCAGCACCAGGATGGCCAGGGTTGAGTACAATGAGCAGTTCTTC. Protein product: CASTRMARVEYNEQFF.

This clonotype was counted a few times. This chain joins TRBV7-2 and TRBJ1-5; 10 bases line up with TRBD1. In germline, CDR1 is SGHTA, CDR2 FQGNSA. This CDR3 comprises 16 residues. Trimming at V came to 1 base and at J to 9 bases, leaving 9 bases not matched to a gene. CDR3 in amino acids: CASSLEGQGGGRPQHF. CDR3 nucleotides: TGTGCCAGCAGCTTAGAAGGACAGGGGGGTGGACGGCCCCAGCATTTT.

The chain links TRBV5-1 to TRBJ2-5, with TRBD1 matching 9 bases. CDR1 SGHRS and CDR2 YFSETQ come from the germline V gene. V gave up 4 bases and J gave up 4 bases; unmatched junction bases: 5. The CDR3 spans 14 residues. The CDR3 DNA sequence: TGCGCCAGCAGCATAGGACAGGGGTCAGAGACCCAGTACTTC. Protein product: CASSIGQGSETQYF.

There are many counts of this clonotype. The chain has TRBV6-5 and TRBJ2-1; no clear D. The CDR3 spans 19 residues. The germline V and J ends were trimmed by 4 bases and 0 bases, with 22 bases remaining between them. Germline V gene lookup returns CDR1 MNHEY and CDR2 SVGAGI. DNA for the CDR3: TGTGCCAGCAGTTCTCCGGGTCGTGAGCACGGCGGCTCCTACAATGAGCAGTTCTTC. Amino acid sequence: CASSSPGREHGGSYNEQFF.

This clonotype was detected many times. This chain uses TRBV15 with TRBJ1-2; D is unresolved. CDR1 LNHNV and CDR2 YYDKDF come from the germline V gene (reference sequence). This CDR3 has 15 amino acids. V lost 0 bases and J 8 bases, leaving 16 bases between the germline ends. The CDR3: CATSRDMSSPRGYTF. The CDR3 region has the DNA TGTGCCACCAGCAGAGATATGAGCAGCCCCCGGGGCTACACCTTC.

J is TRBJ2-7 and V is TRBV20-1; 13 bases agree with TRBD2. V was pared by 6 bases and J by 0 bases, with 11 bases of the junction left unmatched. The CDR3 loop spans 17 amino acids. Germline-derived CDR1 and CDR2 are DFQATT and SNEGSKA (reference sequence). The DNA for the CDR3 is TGCAGTGCCCAATCCGGGACTAGCGGGGCTATCTCCTACGAGCAGTACTTC. The encoded protein is CSAQSGTSGAISYEQYF.

The CDR3 coding sequence is TGTGCCAGCAGTTACCGGGGCAGGGGCTCTGAAGCTTTCTTT. Encoded protein: CASSYRGRGSEAFF. V gene TRBV6-5 combines with J gene TRBJ1-1; a weak D match, TRBD1 (6 bases). Germline CDR1 and CDR2: MNHEY and SVGAGI. Deletions cut 2 bases from V and 6 bases from J, with 13 bases between. This CDR3 has 14 residues.

The J gene is TRBJ1-1, the V gene TRBV28; TRBD1 might be the D (6 bases). Germline CDR1 reads MDHEN; CDR2 reads SYDVKM. Trimming left V 5 bases short and J 1 base short, with 14 bases between. The CDR3 is 15 amino acids. The CDR3 loop reads CASSHTQGRNTEAFF. The CDR3 DNA follows: TGTGCCAGCAGTCATACACAGGGAAGGAACACTGAAGCTTTCTTT.

This clonotype was found a few times. The chain links TRBV28 to TRBJ2-3; TRBD2 aligns across 8 bases. The junction had 9 bases not matched to a gene; V was cut back by 3 bases and J by 4 bases. Germline V CDR1 and CDR2: MDHEN, SYDVKM. The CDR3 is 16 residues long. The CDR3 DNA reads as TGTGCCAGCAGTTTGAGGCCGGGAGGGGGGGCAGATACGCAGTATTTT. Its translation is CASSLRPGGGADTQYF.

The table lists this clonotype with a few counts. The chain employs TRBV20-1 and TRBJ2-7; D might be TRBD1 (6 bases). CDR1 DFQATT and CDR2 SNEGSKA come from the germline V gene (reference sequence). Trimming pared 0 bases from V and 10 bases from J, leaving 19 bases between. CDR3 length: 14 amino acids. The CDR3 sequence is CSARDPERQATQYF. The CDR3 DNA is TGCAGTGCTAGAGACCCCGAGAGACAGGCCACACAGTACTTC.

This clonotype was counted ten times or more. The gene calls are TRBV6-1 and TRBJ1-2; D is undetermined. Trimming shortened V by 4 bases and J by 6 bases, and 12 bases separated the two germline ends. Germline V gives CDR1 MNHNS, CDR2 SASEGT. This CDR3 region has 13 residues. The CDR3, as DNA: TGTGCCAGCAGTGCAATAGCGTGGGATGGCTACACCTTC. As protein: CASSAIAWDGYTF.

The chain joins TRBV7-2 to TRBJ2-7; TRBD2 agrees at 8 bases. V lost 5 bases to trimming and J lost 4 bases; unmatched junction nucleotides: 13. The CDR3 has 16 amino acids. Germline V gene lookup returns CDR1 SGHTA and CDR2 FQGNSA. Here the CDR3 DNA reads TGTGCCAGCAGCCCACCCATTGGGCGGGAGGAGTACGAGCAGTACTTC. Residues: CASSPPIGREEYEQYF.

The CDR3 region has the DNA TGCAGTGCTAGGGGGCGGAGCTCCTACAATGAGCAGTTCTTC. Translation: CSARGRSSYNEQFF. This rearrangement joins TRBV20-1 to TRBJ2-1, with D possibly being TRBD1 (5 bases). Looked up from germline, CDR1 is DFQATT and CDR2 is SNEGSKA (reference sequence). The ends were cut back, 3 bases at V and 0 bases at J, with 9 bases in the middle. The CDR3 totals 14 residues.

Ten or more counts support this clonotype. The rearrangement links TRBV6-2 or TRBV6-3 to TRBJ2-7; D is possibly TRBD2 (6 bases). Germline CDR1 and CDR2: MNHEY and SVGEGT. The CDR3 runs 12 residues. The V gene lost 6 bases and the J gene lost 5 bases, with 11 bases spanning the gap. For the CDR3, the DNA is TGTGCCAGCAGGCGGGGCCTTGACGAGCAGTACTTC. This encodes CASRRGLDEQYF.

The chain uses TRBV6-5 and TRBJ1-1; D is unresolved. From germline, CDR1 is MNHEY and CDR2 SVGAGI. There are 13 residues in the CDR3. V was clipped by 11 bases and J by 0 bases, with 13 bases between them. In nucleotides, the CDR3 is TGTGCCGCCCACAGCCGCATGAACACTGAAGCTTTCTTT. It yields the protein CAAHSRMNTEAFF.